One sample yielded the 8 T cell receptor beta chains listed below, sequenced in a study of cytomegalovirus exposure and HLA in healthy donors. This PCR relied on a set of 60 Vbeta primers and 13 Jbeta primers. Only in-frame clones appear in the TCRdb table, and some are missing; sequencing was by immunoSEQ multiplex PCR. This repertoire shows 150,000 to 200,000 clones, more than 60% found once; its top ten account for approximately 11%. Specimen: PBMCs. The receptors derive from a man aged 18 to 29 in good health and CMV-seropositive.

This rearrangement joins TRBV5-1 to TRBJ2-7; TRBD1 is a possible D gene (6 bases). Germline lookup yields CDR1 SGHRS and CDR2 YFSETQ. V lost 3 bases, J lost 6 bases, and 28 bases lay in between. CDR3 length: 18 residues. For the CDR3, the DNA is TGCGCCAGCAGCTGGCTGAGTGGAGCAGGGGCCTTCCGCCGCGAGCAGTACTTC. Amino acids: CASSWLSGAGAFRREQYF.

CDR3 nucleotide sequence: TGCGCCAGCAGCTTGGAGGGACAGGGGAACACTGAAGCTTTCTTT. It yields the protein CASSLEGQGNTEAFF. The chain couples TRBV5-1 to TRBJ1-1; 9 bases map to TRBD1. Trimming at V came to 0 bases and at J to 1 base, leaving 1 base not matched to a gene. The germline V gene has CDR1 SGHRS and CDR2 YFSETQ. CDR3 length: 15 amino acids.

The chain couples TRBV5-6 to TRBJ2-7, with a possible D match to TRBD2 (5 bases). The CDR3 spans 12 residues. CDR1 SGHDT and CDR2 YYEEEE come from the germline V gene. V lost 4 bases and J 3 bases, leaving 8 bases between the germline ends. The CDR3 is CASSRGFYEQYF. The CDR3 nucleotides are TGTGCCAGCAGCAGAGGGTTCTACGAGCAGTACTTC.

This chain uses TRBV11-1 with TRBJ2-7; TRBD1 agrees at 7 bases. The V and J ends lost 1 base and 6 bases, in that order; junction bases with no gene match: 3. This CDR3 is built from 13 residues. CDR1 SGHAT and CDR2 FQDESV come from the germline V gene (reference sequence). CDR3 DNA: TGTGCCAGCAGCTTAGGACAGGGCACCGAGCAGTACTTC. It yields the protein CASSLGQGTEQYF.

This clone has just a few counts. This chain links TRBV6-4 with TRBJ1-1, with TRBD1 matching over 9 bases. CDR3 length: 15 amino acids. Germline V lookup: CDR1 MRHNA, CDR2 SNTAGT. The V and J ends lost 6 bases and 1 base, in that order; junction bases with no gene match: 6. DNA for the CDR3: TGTGCCAGCAGCCGGGACAGGGCCCCGAACACTGAAGCTTTCTTT. This sequence encodes CASSRDRAPNTEAFF.

The chain uses TRBV6-8 and TRBJ2-7; 12 bases match TRBD2. V lost 0 bases, J lost 7 bases, and 19 bases stayed unmatched. The germline V gene has CDR1 MNHGY and CDR2 SAAAGT. The CDR3 spans 20 residues. As DNA, the CDR3 is TGTGCCAGCAGTTACTCGAGTTTTTGGCTAGCGGGAGGGCCTCCGAGAGAGCAGTACTTC. Translating gives CASSYSSFWLAGGPPREQYF.

The CDR3 nucleotides read TGTGCCTTGCAGGGGACTACCACAGATACGCAGTATTTT. It specifies CALQGTTTDTQYF. The J gene is TRBJ2-3, the V gene TRBV30; the D gene is possibly TRBD2 (7 bases). Trimming left V 7 bases short and J 2 bases short, with 13 bases between. The CDR3 has 13 residues. Germline CDR1 is GTSNPN and CDR2 is SVGIG (reference sequence).

The rearrangement uses TRBV15 and TRBJ2-5; no definite D call. The CDR3 is made up of 15 amino acids. Germline V gene sequence: CDR1 LNHNV, CDR2 YYDKDF (reference sequence). V lost 0 bases, J lost 1 base, and 9 bases lay in between. The CDR3 DNA reads TGTGCCACCAGCAGAGATATGTCCGGCCAAGAGACCCAGTACTTC. Translating it yields CATSRDMSGQETQYF. Using reference TRBV15 and TRBJ2-5 for the parts outside the CDR3, the full variable domain is DAMVIQNPRYQVTQFGKPVTLSCSQTLNHNVMYWYQQKSSQAPKLLFHYYDKDFNNEADTPDNFQSRRPNTSFCFLDIRSPGLGDTAMYLCATSRDMSGQETQYFGPGTRLLVL.